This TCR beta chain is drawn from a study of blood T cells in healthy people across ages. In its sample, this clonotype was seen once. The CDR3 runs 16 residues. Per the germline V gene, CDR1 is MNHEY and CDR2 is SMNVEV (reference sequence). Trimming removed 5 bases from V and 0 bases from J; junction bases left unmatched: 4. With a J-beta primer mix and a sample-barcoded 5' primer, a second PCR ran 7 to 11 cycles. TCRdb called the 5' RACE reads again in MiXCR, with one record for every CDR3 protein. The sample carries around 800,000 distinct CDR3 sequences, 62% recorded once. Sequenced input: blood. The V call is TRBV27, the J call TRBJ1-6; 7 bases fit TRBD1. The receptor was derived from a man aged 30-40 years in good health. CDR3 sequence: CASSKRQGSYNSPLHF. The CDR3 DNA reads TGTGCCAGCAGTAAGAGACAGGGCTCCTATAATTCACCCCTCCACTTT.